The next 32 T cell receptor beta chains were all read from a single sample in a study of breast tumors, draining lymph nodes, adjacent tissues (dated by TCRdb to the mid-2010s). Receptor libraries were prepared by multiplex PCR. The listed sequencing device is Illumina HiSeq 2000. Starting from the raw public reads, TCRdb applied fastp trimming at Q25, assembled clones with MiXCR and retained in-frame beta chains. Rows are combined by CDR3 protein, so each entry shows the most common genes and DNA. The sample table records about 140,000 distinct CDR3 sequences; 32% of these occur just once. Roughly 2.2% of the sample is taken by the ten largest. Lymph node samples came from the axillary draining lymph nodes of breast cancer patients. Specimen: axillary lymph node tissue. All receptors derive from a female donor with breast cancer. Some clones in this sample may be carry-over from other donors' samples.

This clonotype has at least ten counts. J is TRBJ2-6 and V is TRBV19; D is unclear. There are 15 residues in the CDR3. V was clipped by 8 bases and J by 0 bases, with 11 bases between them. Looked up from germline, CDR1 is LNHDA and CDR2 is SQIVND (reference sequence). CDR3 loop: CASRTPVSGANVLTF. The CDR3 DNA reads TGTGCCAGTCGGACGCCCGTCTCTGGGGCCAACGTCCTGACTTTC.

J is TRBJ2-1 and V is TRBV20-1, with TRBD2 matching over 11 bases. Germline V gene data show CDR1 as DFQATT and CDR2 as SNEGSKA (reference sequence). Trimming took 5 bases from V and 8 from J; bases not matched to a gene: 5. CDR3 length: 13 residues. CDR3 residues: CSASSGGFDEQFF. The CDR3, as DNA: TGCAGTGCTTCTAGCGGGGGGTTTGATGAGCAGTTCTTC.

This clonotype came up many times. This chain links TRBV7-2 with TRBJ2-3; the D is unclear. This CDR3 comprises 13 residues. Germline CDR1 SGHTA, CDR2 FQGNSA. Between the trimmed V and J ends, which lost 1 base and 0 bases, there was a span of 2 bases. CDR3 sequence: CASSLVSTDTQYF. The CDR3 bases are TGTGCCAGCAGCTTAGTAAGCACAGATACGCAGTATTTT. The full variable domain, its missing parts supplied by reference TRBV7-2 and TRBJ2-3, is GAGVSQSPSNKVTEKGKDVELRCDPISGHTALYWYRQSLGQGLEFLIYFQGNSAPDKSGLPSDRFSAERTGGSVSTLTIQRTQQEDSAVYLCASSLVSTDTQYFGPGTRLTVL.

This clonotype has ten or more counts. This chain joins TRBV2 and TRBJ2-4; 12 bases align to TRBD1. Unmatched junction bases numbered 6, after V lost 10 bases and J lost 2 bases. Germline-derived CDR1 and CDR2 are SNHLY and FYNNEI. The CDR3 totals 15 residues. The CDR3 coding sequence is TGTGCCATAGCCGGGACAGGGGGCACCAAAAACATTCAGTACTTC. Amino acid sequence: CAIAGTGGTKNIQYF.

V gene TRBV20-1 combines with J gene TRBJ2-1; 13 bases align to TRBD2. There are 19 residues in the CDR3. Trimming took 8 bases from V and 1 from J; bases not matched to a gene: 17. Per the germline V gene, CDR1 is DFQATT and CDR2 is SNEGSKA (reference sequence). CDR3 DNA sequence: TGCAGTACTACGAGGATCACTAGCGGGGGGGCGGTATCCTACAATGAGCAGTTCTTC. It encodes CSTTRITSGGAVSYNEQFF.

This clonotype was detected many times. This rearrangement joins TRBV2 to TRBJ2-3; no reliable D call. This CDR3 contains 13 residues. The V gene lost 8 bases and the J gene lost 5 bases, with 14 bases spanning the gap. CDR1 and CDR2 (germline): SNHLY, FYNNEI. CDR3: CASSGEVGDTQYF. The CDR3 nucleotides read TGTGCCAGCTCTGGGGAAGTGGGAGATACGCAGTATTTT.

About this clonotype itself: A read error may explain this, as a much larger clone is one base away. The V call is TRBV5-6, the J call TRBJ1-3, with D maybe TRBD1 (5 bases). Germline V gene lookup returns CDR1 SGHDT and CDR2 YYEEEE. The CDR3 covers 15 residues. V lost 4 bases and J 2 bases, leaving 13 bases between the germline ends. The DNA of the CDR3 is TGTGCCAGCAGCCTCTCAGGGCCACCTGGAAACACCATATATTTT. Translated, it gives CASSLSGPPGNTIYF.

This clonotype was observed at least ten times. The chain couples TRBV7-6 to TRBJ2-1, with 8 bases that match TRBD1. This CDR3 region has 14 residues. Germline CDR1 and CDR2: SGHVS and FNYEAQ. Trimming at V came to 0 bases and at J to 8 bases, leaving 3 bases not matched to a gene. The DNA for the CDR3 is TGTGCCAGCAGCTTAGCTCAGGGGGCATATGAGCAGTTCTTC. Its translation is CASSLAQGAYEQFF.

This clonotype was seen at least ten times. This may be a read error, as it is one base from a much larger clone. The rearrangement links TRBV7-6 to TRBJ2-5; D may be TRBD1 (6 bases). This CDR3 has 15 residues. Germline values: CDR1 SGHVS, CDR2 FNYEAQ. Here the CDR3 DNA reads TGTGCCAGCAGCTTAGGCAGGGGAGAAGGAGAGACCCAGCACTTC. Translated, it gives CASSLGRGEGETQHF.

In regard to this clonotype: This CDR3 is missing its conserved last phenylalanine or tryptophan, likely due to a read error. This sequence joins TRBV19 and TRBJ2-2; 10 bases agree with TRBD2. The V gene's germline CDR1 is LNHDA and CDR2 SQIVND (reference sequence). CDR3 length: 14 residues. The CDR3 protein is CASSGTSDTGVLFY. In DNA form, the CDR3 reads TGTGCCAGTAGTGGGACTAGCGACACCGGGGTGCTGTTTTAT.

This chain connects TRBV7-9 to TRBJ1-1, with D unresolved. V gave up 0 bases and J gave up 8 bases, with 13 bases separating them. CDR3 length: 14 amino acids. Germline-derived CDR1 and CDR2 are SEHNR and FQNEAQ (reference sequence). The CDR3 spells CASSLAPRTGEAFF. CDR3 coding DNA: TGTGCCAGCAGCTTAGCACCAAGGACGGGCGAAGCTTTCTTT.

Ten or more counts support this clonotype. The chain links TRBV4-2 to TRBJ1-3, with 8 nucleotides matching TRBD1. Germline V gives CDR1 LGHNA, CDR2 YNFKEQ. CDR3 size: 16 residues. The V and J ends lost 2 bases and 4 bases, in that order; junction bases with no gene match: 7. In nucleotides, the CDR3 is TGTGCCAGCAGCCAATCCGCAGGGGGCCTGGGAAACACCATATATTTT. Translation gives CASSQSAGGLGNTIYF.

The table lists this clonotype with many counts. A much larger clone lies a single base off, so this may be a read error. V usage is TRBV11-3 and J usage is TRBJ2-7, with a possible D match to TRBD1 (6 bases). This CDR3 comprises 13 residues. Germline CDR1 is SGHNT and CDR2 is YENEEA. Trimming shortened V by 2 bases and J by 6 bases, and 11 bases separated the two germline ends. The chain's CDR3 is CASSLTGTSEQYF. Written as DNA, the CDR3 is TGTGCCAGCAGCTTAACAGGGACCTCCGAGCAGTACTTC.

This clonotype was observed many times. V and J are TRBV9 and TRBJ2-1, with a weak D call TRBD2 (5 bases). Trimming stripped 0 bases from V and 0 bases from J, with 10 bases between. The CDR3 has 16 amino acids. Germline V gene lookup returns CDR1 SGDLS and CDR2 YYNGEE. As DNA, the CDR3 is TGTGCCAGCAGCGTAGGTCCCACTAGCTCCTACAATGAGCAGTTCTTC. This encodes CASSVGPTSSYNEQFF.

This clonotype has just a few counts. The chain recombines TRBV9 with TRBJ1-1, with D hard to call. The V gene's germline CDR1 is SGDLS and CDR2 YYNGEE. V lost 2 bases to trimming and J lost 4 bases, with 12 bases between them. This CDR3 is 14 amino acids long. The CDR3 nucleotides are TGTGCCAGCAGCGTGGTGGGTGTTTCCACTGAAGCTTTCTTT. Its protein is CASSVVGVSTEAFF. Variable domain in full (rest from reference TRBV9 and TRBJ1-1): DSGVTQTPKHLITATGQRVTLRCSPRSGDLSVYWYQQSLDQGLQFLIQYYNGEERAKGNILERFSAQQFPDLHSELNLSSLELGDSALYFCASSVVGVSTEAFFGQGTRLTVV.

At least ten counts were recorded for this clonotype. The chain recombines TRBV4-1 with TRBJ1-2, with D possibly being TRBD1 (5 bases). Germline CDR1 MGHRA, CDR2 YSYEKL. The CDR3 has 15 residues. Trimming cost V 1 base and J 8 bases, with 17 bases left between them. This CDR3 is CASSQVGGAPRGYTF. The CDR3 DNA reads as TGCGCCAGCAGCCAAGTGGGAGGGGCTCCCCGCGGCTACACCTTC.

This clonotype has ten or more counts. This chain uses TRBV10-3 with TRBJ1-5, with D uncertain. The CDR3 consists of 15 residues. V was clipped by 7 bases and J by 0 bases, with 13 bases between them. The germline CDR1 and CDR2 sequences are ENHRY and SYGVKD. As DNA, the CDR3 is TGTGCCATCACGGGGTACCCATATAGCAATCAGCCCCAGCATTTT. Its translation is CAITGYPYSNQPQHF.

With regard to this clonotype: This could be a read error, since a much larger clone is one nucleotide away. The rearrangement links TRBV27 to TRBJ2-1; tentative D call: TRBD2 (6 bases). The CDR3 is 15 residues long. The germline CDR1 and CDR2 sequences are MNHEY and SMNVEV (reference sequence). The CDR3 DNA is TGTGCCGGCAGTTTAAGGCAGGGAGGATGGAATGAGCAGTTCTTC. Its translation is CAGSLRQGGWNEQFF.

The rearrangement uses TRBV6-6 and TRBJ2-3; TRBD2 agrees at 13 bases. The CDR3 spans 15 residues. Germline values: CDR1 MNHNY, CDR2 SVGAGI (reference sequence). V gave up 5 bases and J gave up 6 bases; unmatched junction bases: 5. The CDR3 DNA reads TGTGCCAGCAGTAGGACTAGCGGGAGTGGGGATACGCAGTATTTT. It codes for CASSRTSGSGDTQYF.

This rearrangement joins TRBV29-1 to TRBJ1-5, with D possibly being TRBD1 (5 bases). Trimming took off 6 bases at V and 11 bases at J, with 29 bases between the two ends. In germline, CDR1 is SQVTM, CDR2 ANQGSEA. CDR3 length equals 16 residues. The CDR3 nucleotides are TGCAGCGTGGCCGGGACTAGCCACCGGGGTCAAGAGACCCAGCATTTT. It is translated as CSVAGTSHRGQETQHF.

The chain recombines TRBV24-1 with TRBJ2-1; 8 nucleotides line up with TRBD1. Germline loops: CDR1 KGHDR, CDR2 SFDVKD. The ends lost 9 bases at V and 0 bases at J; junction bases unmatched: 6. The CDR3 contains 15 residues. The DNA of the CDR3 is TGTGCCACCCAGCCAGACAGGGGCTCCTACAATGAGCAGTTCTTC. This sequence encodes CATQPDRGSYNEQFF.

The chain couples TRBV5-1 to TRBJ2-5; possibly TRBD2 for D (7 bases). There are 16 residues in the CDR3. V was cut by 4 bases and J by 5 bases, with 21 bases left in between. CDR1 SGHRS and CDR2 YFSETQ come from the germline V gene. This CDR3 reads CASSKDGGGQAETQYF. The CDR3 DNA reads TGCGCCAGCAGCAAGGATGGGGGGGGGCAGGCGGAGACCCAGTACTTC.

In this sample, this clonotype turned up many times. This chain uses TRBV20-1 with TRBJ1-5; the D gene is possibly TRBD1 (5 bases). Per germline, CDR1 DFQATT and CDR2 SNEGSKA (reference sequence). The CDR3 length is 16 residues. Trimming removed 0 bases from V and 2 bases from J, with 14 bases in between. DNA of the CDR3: TGCAGTGCTAGAGATATTTCAATGGGACGCAATCAGCCCCAGCATTTT. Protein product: CSARDISMGRNQPQHF.

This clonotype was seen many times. CDR3 nucleotides: TGTGCCAGCAGTTTATACACAGCTAGCACAGATACGCAGTATTTT. Translated: CASSLYTASTDTQYF. The chain combines TRBV28 with TRBJ2-3; D call uncertain. V dropped 1 base and J dropped 0 bases, with 8 bases sitting between them. Germline CDR1 MDHEN, CDR2 SYDVKM. This CDR3 has 15 residues. The full variable domain, completed using reference TRBV28 and TRBJ2-3, is DVKVTQSSRYLVKRTGEKVFLECVQDMDHENMFWYRQDPGLGLRLIYFSYDVKMKEKGDIPEGYSVSREKKERFSLILESASTNQTSMYLCASSLYTASTDTQYFGPGTRLTVL.

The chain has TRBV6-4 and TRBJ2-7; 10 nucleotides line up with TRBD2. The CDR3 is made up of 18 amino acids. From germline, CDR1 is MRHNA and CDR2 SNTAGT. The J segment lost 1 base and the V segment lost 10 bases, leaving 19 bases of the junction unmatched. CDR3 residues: CANRDHELLAGHSYEQYV. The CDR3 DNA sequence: TGTGCCAACAGGGACCATGAACTACTAGCGGGGCATTCCTACGAGCAGTACGTC.

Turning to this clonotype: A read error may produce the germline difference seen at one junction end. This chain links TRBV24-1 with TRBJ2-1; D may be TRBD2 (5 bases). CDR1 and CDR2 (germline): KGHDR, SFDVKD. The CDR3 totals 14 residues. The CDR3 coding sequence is TGCGCCACCAGTGAGGGTACTGGAGGTGGTGAGCAGTTCTTC. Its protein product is CATSEGTGGGEQFF.

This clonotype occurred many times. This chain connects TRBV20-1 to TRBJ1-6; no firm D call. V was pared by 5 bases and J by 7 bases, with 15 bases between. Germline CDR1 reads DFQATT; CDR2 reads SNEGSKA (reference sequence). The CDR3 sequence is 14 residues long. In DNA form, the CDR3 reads TGCAGTGCTCAAGACACGGGAGGAAATTCACCCCTCCACTTT. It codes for CSAQDTGGNSPLHF.

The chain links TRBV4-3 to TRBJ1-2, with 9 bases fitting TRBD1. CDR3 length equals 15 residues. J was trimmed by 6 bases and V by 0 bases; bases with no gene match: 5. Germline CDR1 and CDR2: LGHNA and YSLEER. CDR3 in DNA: TGCGCCAGCAGCCAAGATGTTGGGGACAGGGATGGCTACACCTTC. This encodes CASSQDVGDRDGYTF.

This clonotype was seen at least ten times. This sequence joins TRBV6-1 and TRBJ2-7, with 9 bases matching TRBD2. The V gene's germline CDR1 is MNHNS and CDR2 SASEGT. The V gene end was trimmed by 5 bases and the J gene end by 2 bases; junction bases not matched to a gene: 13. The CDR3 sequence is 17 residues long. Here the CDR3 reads CASSPSLPSGNAYEQYV. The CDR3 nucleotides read TGTGCCAGCAGTCCCTCCCTACCTAGCGGGAACGCCTACGAGCAGTACGTC.

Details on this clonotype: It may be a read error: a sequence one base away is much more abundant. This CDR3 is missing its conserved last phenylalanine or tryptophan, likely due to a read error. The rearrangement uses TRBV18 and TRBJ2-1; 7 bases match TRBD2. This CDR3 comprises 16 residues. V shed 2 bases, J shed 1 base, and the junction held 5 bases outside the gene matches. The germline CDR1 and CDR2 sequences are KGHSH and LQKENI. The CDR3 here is CASSPFVGGSYNEQFL. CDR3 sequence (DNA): TGTGCCAGCTCACCATTCGTCGGGGGGTCCTACAATGAGCAGTTCCTC.

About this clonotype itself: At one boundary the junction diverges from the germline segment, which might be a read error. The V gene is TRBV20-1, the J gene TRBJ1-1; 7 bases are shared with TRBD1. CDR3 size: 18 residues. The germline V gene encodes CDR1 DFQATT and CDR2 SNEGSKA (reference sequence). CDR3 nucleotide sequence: TGCAGTGCTAGTTTGTTTCATGGGGCCGGGACAGCGAACACTGAAGCCTTCTTT. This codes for CSASLFHGAGTANTEAFF.

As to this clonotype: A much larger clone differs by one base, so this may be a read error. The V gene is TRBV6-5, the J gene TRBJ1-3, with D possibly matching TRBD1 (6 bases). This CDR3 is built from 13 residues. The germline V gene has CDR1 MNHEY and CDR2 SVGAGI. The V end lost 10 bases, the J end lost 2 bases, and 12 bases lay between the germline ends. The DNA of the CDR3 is TGTGCCACCAAGCCAGGGGCTGGAAACACCATATATTTT. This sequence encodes CATKPGAGNTIYF.